These 27 T cell receptor beta chains originate from one sample sequenced in a study of early T cells in non-severe SARS-CoV-2 infection. TCRdb passed the 5' RACE reads through MiXCR, listing each CDR3 protein once. This sample yields roughly 86,000 distinct CDR3 sequences, of which about 15% are seen a single time; around 0.58% belongs to the top ten. The sample was whole blood. The receptor source for this set is an adult who was a healthcare worker with PCR-confirmed SARS-CoV-2 infection or an uninfected control (not recorded which).

V and J are TRBV6-9 and TRBJ2-5; D is unresolved. V lost 4 bases and J lost 5, with 11 bases in between. From germline, CDR1 is MNHGY and CDR2 SVAAGI. The CDR3 loop spans 13 amino acids. The CDR3 DNA reads TGTGCCAGCAGTTCTGGGTTGGGGGAGACCCAGTACTTC. It codes for CASSSGLGETQYF.

The chain employs TRBV7-3 and TRBJ1-2; possible D gene TRBD1, 6 bases. The germline CDR1 and CDR2 sequences are SGHTA and FQGTGA. V was cut by 3 bases and J by 0 bases, with 8 bases left in between. The CDR3 consists of 14 residues. CDR3 in DNA: TGTGCCAGCAGCTTGGACAGCACTAACTATGGCTACACCTTC. It translates to CASSLDSTNYGYTF.

This chain links TRBV29-1 with TRBJ2-3; maybe TRBD2 (7 bases). Deletions cut 5 bases from V and 3 bases from J, with 18 bases between. This CDR3 region has 15 residues. Germline V CDR1 and CDR2: SQVTM, ANQGSEA. This CDR3 is CSVRRGAPQTDTQYF. In nucleotides, the CDR3 is TGCAGCGTTCGCCGGGGGGCGCCTCAAACAGATACGCAGTATTTT.

This clonotype was seen at least ten times. The gene calls are TRBV6-1 and TRBJ2-3; no reliable D call. V lost 1 base and J lost 0, with 14 bases in between. CDR3 size: 17 residues. Germline CDR1 and CDR2: MNHNS and SASEGT. CDR3 protein: CASSEVERLTSTDTQYF. In DNA form, the CDR3 reads TGTGCCAGCAGTGAAGTTGAAAGGTTGACTAGCACAGATACGCAGTATTTT.

This chain connects TRBV5-1 to TRBJ1-4; D remains ambiguous. The germline V gene encodes CDR1 SGHRS and CDR2 YFSETQ. Deletions cut 1 base from V and 6 bases from J, with 7 bases between. This CDR3 contains 13 residues. The CDR3 bases are TGCGCCAGCAGCTTGTGGGGAGATGAAAAACTGTTTTTT. The encoded protein is CASSLWGDEKLFF.

The J gene is TRBJ2-1, the V gene TRBV19, with TRBD1 identical over 7 bases. CDR1 and CDR2 from the germline V gene are LNHDA and SQIVND (reference sequence). The CDR3 is made up of 15 amino acids. The V and J ends lost 2 bases and 6 bases, in that order; junction bases with no gene match: 7. The CDR3 is CASSISVGQVNEQFF. The CDR3 DNA reads TGTGCCAGTAGTATATCGGTCGGACAGGTCAATGAGCAGTTCTTC.

This clonotype was detected a few times. The chain uses TRBV20-1 and TRBJ1-5; 7 bases line up with TRBD1. Germline-derived CDR1 and CDR2 are DFQATT and SNEGSKA (reference sequence). V was clipped by 6 bases and J by 4 bases; unmatched bases: 3. The CDR3 runs to 12 residues. The CDR3, as DNA: TGCAGTGCCGGGGACAGTAATCAGCCCCAGCATTTT. Its translation is CSAGDSNQPQHF.

This clonotype was observed a few times. One junction end does not reproduce the germline sequence, and a read error may be involved. This chain joins TRBV5-4 and TRBJ1-2, with 8 bases identical to TRBD1. CDR3 length equals 13 residues. The germline CDR1 and CDR2 sequences are SGHNT and YYREEE (reference sequence). CDR3 coding DNA: TGTGCCAGCAGTTTGGACAGGGTGGAAGGCTACACCTTC. It translates to CASSLDRVEGYTF. The entire variable domain, with the rest obtained from reference TRBV5-4 and TRBJ1-2, is as follows: ETGVTQSPTHLIKTRGQQVTLRCSSQSGHNTVSWYQQALGQGPQFIFQYYREEENGRGNFPPRFSGLQFPNYSSELNVNALELDDSALYLCASSLDRVEGYTFGSGTRLTVV.

The V call is TRBV9, the J call TRBJ1-4, with D perhaps TRBD1 (6 bases). The length of the CDR3 is 16 residues. Germline lookup yields CDR1 SGDLS and CDR2 YYNGEE. V lost 3 bases and J 0 bases, leaving 12 bases between the germline ends. The CDR3 is CASSAGQFATNEKLFF. In DNA form, the CDR3 reads TGTGCCAGCAGCGCCGGACAGTTTGCAACTAATGAAAAACTGTTTTTT. Together with reference TRBV9 and TRBJ1-4, the CDR3 gives the full variable domain: DSGVTQTPKHLITATGQRVTLRCSPRSGDLSVYWYQQSLDQGLQFLIQYYNGEERAKGNILERFSAQQFPDLHSELNLSSLELGDSALYFCASSAGQFATNEKLFFGSGTQLSVL.

The chain combines TRBV12-3 or TRBV12-4 with TRBJ1-6; TRBD1 matches at 7 bases. V lost 5 bases, J lost 9 bases, and 10 bases stayed unmatched. CDR3 length equals 15 residues. The CDR3 spells CASSQSQGQGSPLHF. In nucleotides, the CDR3 is TGTGCCAGCAGTCAGTCACAGGGGCAGGGTTCACCCCTCCACTTT.

This clonotype was counted between two and nine times. This chain uses TRBV15 with TRBJ1-2; weak D call: TRBD1 (6 bases). The germline CDR1 and CDR2 sequences are LNHNV and YYDKDF (reference sequence). The CDR3 has 15 amino acids. The ends were cut back, 5 bases at V and 0 bases at J, with 13 bases in the middle. CDR3 sequence (DNA): TGTGCCACCAGCGTAGAGACAGGAGCTAACTATGGCTACACCTTC. It translates to CATSVETGANYGYTF.

The CDR3 reads CASSYEEVAQYF. The CDR3 nucleotides are TGTGCCAGCAGTTACGAGGAAGTCGCGCAGTATTTT. This sequence joins TRBV6-2 or TRBV6-3 and TRBJ2-3; D unclear. Germline loops: CDR1 MNHEY, CDR2 SVGEGT. V was cut by 2 bases and J by 10 bases, with 10 bases left in between. The CDR3 length is 12 residues.

This clonotype was observed once. V is TRBV20-1 and J is TRBJ2-3; a weak D match, TRBD2 (7 bases). Germline loops: CDR1 DFQATT, CDR2 SNEGSKA (reference sequence). The CDR3 runs 13 residues. Trimming took 2 bases from V and 4 from J, leaving 10 bases between them. The CDR3 DNA reads as TGCAGTGCTAGAAGGGGGGGGCCAGATACGCAGTATTTT. This sequence encodes CSARRGGPDTQYF.

This clonotype appeared a few times. The chain joins TRBV4-1 to TRBJ1-6; unclear D gene. V was trimmed by 0 bases and J by 7 bases, leaving 13 bases between them. The CDR3 is made up of 16 amino acids. CDR1 is MGHRA, CDR2 YSYEKL, per germline. DNA for the CDR3: TGCGCCAGCAGCCAAGATCTGGGCAGACCGAATTCACCCCTCCACTTT. It specifies CASSQDLGRPNSPLHF.

This clonotype was recorded many times. The V gene is TRBV3-1, the J gene TRBJ1-4; the match to TRBD1 covers 9 bases. The CDR3 is 13 residues long. CDR1 and CDR2 (germline): LGHDT, YNNKEL (reference sequence). The V gene end was trimmed by 11 bases and the J gene end by 8 bases; junction bases not matched to a gene: 9. CDR3 amino acids: CAVTGGSGEKLFF. DNA for the CDR3: TGTGCCGTTACAGGGGGCTCGGGCGAAAAACTGTTTTTT.

V gene TRBV6-6 combines with J gene TRBJ1-4; D uncertain. The CDR3 extends over 16 amino acids. Germline CDR1 and CDR2: MNHNY and SVGAGI (reference sequence). V shed 3 bases and J shed 0 bases, with 11 bases lying between them. CDR3 DNA sequence: TGTGCCAGCAGTTATCTGACGGCCGCAACTAATGAAAAACTGTTTTTT. Its protein is CASSYLTAATNEKLFF.

There are many counts of this clonotype. The chain employs TRBV19 and TRBJ2-3; D unclear. The germline gives CDR1 LNHDA, CDR2 SQIVND (reference sequence). V lost 5 bases and J 3 bases, leaving 18 bases between the germline ends. There are 16 residues in the CDR3. The CDR3: CASSFNSGARTDTQYF. CDR3 coding DNA: TGTGCCAGTAGTTTCAACTCCGGCGCGCGGACAGATACGCAGTATTTT.

This clonotype was observed at least ten times. Written as DNA, the CDR3 is TGTGCCAGTAGTATAGTGGGGGCCTCCAATCAGCCCCAGCATTTT. Its protein is CASSIVGASNQPQHF. The chain employs TRBV19 and TRBJ1-5; weak D call: TRBD1 (6 bases). Trimming removed 1 base from V and 3 bases from J, with 10 bases in between. CDR1 LNHDA and CDR2 SQIVND come from the germline V gene (reference sequence). The CDR3 contains 15 residues.

This clonotype was detected many times. V and J are TRBV12-3 or TRBV12-4 and TRBJ1-2; maybe TRBD1 (5 bases). Trimming took off 4 bases at V and 4 bases at J, with 13 bases between the two ends. This CDR3 contains 14 residues. CDR3 region: CASSWKGEVYGYTF. CDR3 nucleotide sequence: TGTGCCAGCAGTTGGAAAGGGGAGGTCTATGGCTACACCTTC.

This clonotype was counted a few times. Mismatch with germline at one junction end may stem from a read error. This rearrangement joins TRBV7-6 to TRBJ1-1, with D maybe TRBD1 (5 bases). From germline, CDR1 is SGHVS and CDR2 FNYEAQ. CDR3 length: 16 residues. The CDR3 spells CASSLGGRGMNIEAFF. CDR3 sequence (DNA): TGTGCCAGCAGCTTAGGCGGGAGGGGCATGAACATTGAAGCTTTCTTT.

The rearrangement links TRBV29-1 to TRBJ2-3; no firm D call. Germline V gene data show CDR1 as SQVTM and CDR2 as ANQGSEA. V lost 3 bases and J lost 4, with 5 bases in between. This CDR3 has 11 residues. CDR3 region: CSVESSDTQYF. In nucleotides, the CDR3 is TGCAGCGTTGAGTCGTCAGATACGCAGTATTTT.

The chain couples TRBV7-9 to TRBJ1-6, with 7 bases lining up with TRBD1. Looked up from germline, CDR1 is SEHNR and CDR2 is FQNEAQ (reference sequence). Unmatched junction bases numbered 10, after V lost 5 bases and J lost 9 bases. The CDR3 totals 15 residues. CDR3 residues: CASSAPTGNLSPLHF. The DNA of the CDR3 is TGTGCCAGCAGCGCACCGACAGGGAATCTTTCACCCCTCCACTTT.

The chain uses TRBV11-2 and TRBJ2-7, with TRBD1 identical over 9 bases. The CDR3 is 15 amino acids. From germline, CDR1 is SGHAT and CDR2 FQNNGV. Trimming cost V 1 base and J 2 bases; bases outside gene matches: 3. CDR3 region: CASSLGDRDPYEQYV. CDR3 nucleotides: TGTGCCAGCAGCTTAGGGGACAGGGACCCCTACGAGCAGTACGTC.

CDR3 in amino acids: CASSLRGSPLHF. CDR3 nucleotides: TGTGCCAGCAGTTTAAGGGGTTCACCCCTCCACTTT. This rearrangement joins TRBV12-3 or TRBV12-4 to TRBJ1-6; D might be TRBD1 (5 bases). This CDR3 comprises 12 residues. The V and J ends lost 2 bases and 9 bases respectively, with 5 bases between them.

The chain combines TRBV11-1 with TRBJ2-2; D remains ambiguous. V lost 3 bases, J lost 6 bases, and 2 bases lay in between. This CDR3 has 11 residues. CDR1 is SGHAT and CDR2 is FQDESV in the germline V gene (reference sequence). Here the CDR3 DNA reads TGTGCCAGCAGCTTTGCCGGGGAGCTGTTTTTT. Protein: CASSFAGELFF.

This chain uses TRBV19 with TRBJ1-5, with D perhaps TRBD1 (6 bases). V was clipped by 7 bases and J by 7 bases, with 11 bases between them. Germline-derived CDR1 and CDR2 are LNHDA and SQIVND (reference sequence). The CDR3 runs 12 residues. The CDR3 DNA follows: TGTGCCAGTAATACAGGGAACCAGCCCCAGCATTTT. Its translation: CASNTGNQPQHF.

In this sample, this clonotype turned up many times. The CDR3 nucleotides are TGTGCCAGCAGCTCTTTCTTCGGGCGGACAGTCCAAGAGACCCAGTACTTC. This sequence encodes CASSSFFGRTVQETQYF. The gene calls are TRBV7-9 and TRBJ2-5; D possibly corresponds to TRBD1 (6 bases). The CDR3 is 17 residues long. The germline CDR1 and CDR2 sequences are SEHNR and FQNEAQ (reference sequence). V lost 4 bases and J 1 base, leaving 19 bases between the germline ends.